These 29 T cell receptor beta chains were sequenced from one sample in a study of T cells in lung cancer brain metastases (dated by TCRdb to 2016 to 2019). The receptor library was made with the immunoSEQ multiplex PCR assay. What TCRdb holds here is the immuneACCESS table cut down to in-frame rearrangements. Part of the clones is not present; checked against another copy, under half of the missing clones reflect an unresolved V gene, and the others are unexplained. The sample records over a thousand clones, over 85% of which are singletons. The leading ten clones occupy around 3.3% of the sample. Sequencing used tumor tissue from a brain metastasis. Taken with the paper, the label for cell subset or site translates to: paired resected brain metastasis. The receptors shown here come from a man in his 70s with non-small cell lung cancer that had spread to the brain.

This clone was found once. The chain is built from TRBV6-5 and TRBJ1-1, with D possibly being TRBD1 (6 bases). CDR3 length: 13 residues. Looked up from germline, CDR1 is MNHEY and CDR2 is SVGAGI. V was cut by 6 bases and J by 1 base, with 9 bases left in between. DNA of the CDR3: TGTGCCAGCAGACAGGGACAGAACACTGAAGCTTTCTTT. This codes for CASRQGQNTEAFF.

The chain joins TRBV11-2 to TRBJ1-1, with no clear D. The CDR3 runs 15 residues. CDR1 is SGHAT, CDR2 FQNNGV, per germline. Trimming removed 1 base at V and 4 bases at J, with 13 bases between. The CDR3 coding sequence is TGTGCCAGCAGCTTAGGTGAAATAGGGAGCACTGAAGCTTTCTTT. It yields the protein CASSLGEIGSTEAFF.

The J gene is TRBJ1-2, the V gene TRBV5-1; possibly TRBD1 for D (6 bases). This CDR3 is built from 13 residues. CDR1 and CDR2 (germline): SGHRS, YFSETQ. Trimming took 4 bases from V and 11 from J, leaving 18 bases between them. CDR3 sequence reads: CASSSQEGQPYTF. Written as DNA, the CDR3 is TGCGCCAGCAGCAGTCAGGAAGGACAGCCGTACACCTTC.

The CDR3 region is CASSFGGQGITGELFF. The CDR3, as DNA: TGCGCCAGCAGCTTCGGGGGACAGGGTATCACCGGGGAGCTGTTTTTT. The chain couples TRBV5-1 to TRBJ2-2, with 9 nucleotides matching TRBD1. The CDR3 is made up of 16 amino acids. Germline lookup yields CDR1 SGHRS and CDR2 YFSETQ. Trimming removed 2 bases from V and 4 bases from J; junction bases left unmatched: 6.

This clone was seen once. The genes are TRBV5-1 and TRBJ1-6; 8 bases are a match to TRBD1. The CDR3 length is 14 residues. CDR1 and CDR2 (germline): SGHRS, YFSETQ. V lost 3 bases and J lost 8; bases outside the gene matches: 4. CDR3 bases: TGCGCCAGCAGCTCACAGGGGGTTGATTCACCCCTCCACTTT. This codes for CASSSQGVDSPLHF.

As for this clone: One end of the junction fails to match germline, which may point to a read error. The CDR3 DNA follows: TGTGCCTGGAGTGTTGAGCGCTCTGGAAACGCCATATATTTT. It yields the protein CAWSVERSGNAIYF. The gene calls are TRBV30 and TRBJ1-3, with no clear D. The V gene's germline CDR1 is GTSNPN and CDR2 SVGIG (reference sequence). This CDR3 has 14 amino acids.

The chain recombines TRBV4-1 with TRBJ2-1, with D possibly TRBD2 on 5 matching bases. Trimming shortened V by 3 bases and J by 8 bases, and 14 bases separated the two germline ends. The CDR3 has 14 amino acids. Per the germline V gene, CDR1 is MGHRA and CDR2 is YSYEKL. CDR3 loop: CASSQTMFSDEQFF. Here the CDR3 DNA reads TGCGCCAGCAGCCAGACTATGTTCAGCGATGAGCAGTTCTTC.

V usage is TRBV5-1 and J usage is TRBJ1-1, with a weak D call TRBD1 (5 bases). The CDR3 has 14 amino acids. Trimming cost V 3 bases and J 1 base, with 10 bases left between them. Per germline, CDR1 SGHRS and CDR2 YFSETQ. CDR3 in amino acids: CASSSGGGNTEAFF. The CDR3 DNA reads TGCGCCAGCAGCTCCGGGGGAGGGAACACTGAAGCTTTCTTT.

The chain combines TRBV19 with TRBJ1-5; a possible D gene is TRBD1 (6 bases). Per the germline V gene, CDR1 is LNHDA and CDR2 is SQIVND (reference sequence). This CDR3 region has 16 residues. V lost 7 bases, J lost 3 bases, and 19 bases lay in between. CDR3 residues: CASIAGGSVPNQPQHF. Here the CDR3 DNA reads TGTGCCAGTATCGCCGGGGGCAGCGTACCCAATCAGCCCCAGCATTTT.

This chain links TRBV5-4 with TRBJ1-1; D unclear. Germline V gene lookup returns CDR1 SGHNT and CDR2 YYREEE (reference sequence). Deletions cut 2 bases from V and 6 bases from J, with 11 bases between. There are 13 residues in the CDR3. The CDR3, as DNA: TGTGCCAGCAGCTTTTGGGAAAACCCTGAAGCTTTCTTT. Its protein is CASSFWENPEAFF.

The chain has TRBV19 and TRBJ1-4; the match to TRBD1 covers 9 bases. V lost 0 bases, J lost 7 bases, and 15 bases stayed unmatched. From germline, CDR1 is LNHDA and CDR2 SQIVND (reference sequence). This CDR3 is 19 amino acids long. CDR3 sequence: CASSIDSTGTGRRSEKLFF. The CDR3 nucleotides read TGTGCCAGTAGTATAGATAGTACCGGGACAGGGCGGAGGAGTGAAAAACTGTTTTTT. Full variable domain (outside the CDR3, taken from reference TRBV19 and TRBJ1-4): DGGITQSPKYLFRKEGQNVTLSCEQNLNHDAMYWYRQDPGQGLRLIYYSQIVNDFQKGDIAEGYSVSREKKESFPLTVTSAQKNPTAFYLCASSIDSTGTGRRSEKLFFGSGTQLSVL.

This chain uses TRBV11-1 with TRBJ2-3; 9 bases fit TRBD1. The CDR3 spans 16 residues. Looked up from germline, CDR1 is SGHAT and CDR2 is FQDESV (reference sequence). The J segment lost 5 bases and the V segment lost 7 bases, leaving 13 bases of the junction unmatched. The CDR3 bases are TGTGCCAGCACCCCACAGGGGGCCCGGCACGTAGATACGCAGTATTTT. This translates into CASTPQGARHVDTQYF.

This chain links TRBV29-1 with TRBJ1-3; D remains unclear. Between the trimmed V and J ends, which lost 4 bases and 0 bases, there was a span of 16 bases. CDR1 and CDR2 (germline): SQVTM, ANQGSEA. The CDR3 totals 16 residues. CDR3 in amino acids: CSVGEYAGNSGNTIYF. As DNA, the CDR3 is TGCAGCGTTGGGGAATATGCGGGGAACTCTGGAAACACCATATATTTT.

The V gene is TRBV30, the J gene TRBJ1-5; D gene uncertain. Deletions cut 2 bases from V and 5 bases from J, with 10 bases between. This CDR3 is built from 13 residues. CDR1 GTSNPN and CDR2 SVGIG come from the germline V gene (reference sequence). CDR3 sequence (DNA): TGTGCCTGGAGTTCAGAAAGCGATCAGCCCCAGCATTTT. This gives the protein CAWSSESDQPQHF.

The CDR3 protein is CASRRQLTYTF. CDR3 sequence (DNA): TGTGCCAGCAGGCGACAGTTGACCTACACCTTC. The chain links TRBV28 to TRBJ1-2; possible D gene TRBD1, 5 bases. The CDR3 loop spans 11 amino acids. V was pared by 6 bases and J by 10 bases, with 12 bases between. Germline CDR1 reads MDHEN; CDR2 reads SYDVKM.

The V gene is TRBV9, the J gene TRBJ2-2, with a weak D call TRBD2 (7 bases). The CDR3 runs 16 residues. V was pared by 0 bases and J by 3 bases, with 12 bases between. CDR1 SGDLS and CDR2 YYNGEE come from the germline V gene. CDR3 amino acids: CASSVGAGAHTGELFF. The CDR3 DNA is TGTGCCAGCAGCGTAGGGGCGGGGGCCCACACCGGGGAGCTGTTTTTT.

V and J are TRBV15 and TRBJ1-2; unclear D gene. With 0 bases removed from V and 6 bases from J, the gap between germline ends came to 17 bases. The germline V gene has CDR1 LNHNV and CDR2 YYDKDF (reference sequence). The CDR3 length is 16 residues. CDR3 loop: CATSRDYRSRRDGYTF. CDR3 coding DNA: TGTGCCACCAGCAGAGATTATAGATCGAGGAGGGATGGCTACACCTTC.

This chain links TRBV5-4 with TRBJ2-5; the match to TRBD2 covers 11 bases. The CDR3 is 15 residues long. V dropped 4 bases and J dropped 4; count of bases not matched to a gene: 6. Looked up from germline, CDR1 is SGHNT and CDR2 is YYREEE (reference sequence). CDR3 sequence (DNA): TGTGCCAGCAGCCTTCCGACTAGCGGGGTAGAGACCCAGTACTTC. Translated, it gives CASSLPTSGVETQYF.

The genes are TRBV4-2 and TRBJ1-2, with 9 bases aligning to TRBD1. This CDR3 spans 14 amino acids. Germline V gene lookup returns CDR1 LGHNA and CDR2 YNFKEQ. V dropped 2 bases and J dropped 6; count of bases not matched to a gene: 4. The CDR3 reads CASSQTGGRDGYTF. The CDR3 DNA follows: TGTGCCAGCAGCCAAACAGGGGGCAGAGATGGCTACACCTTC.

The J gene is TRBJ1-3, the V gene TRBV7-8; D gene uncertain. V lost 1 base and J lost 2, with 9 bases in between. This CDR3 is built from 15 residues. From germline, CDR1 is SGHVS and CDR2 FQNEAQ. In DNA form, the CDR3 reads TGTGCCAGCAGCTTAGGGACTTGGGCTGGAAACACCATATATTTT. Encoded protein: CASSLGTWAGNTIYF.

The V call is TRBV11-2, the J call TRBJ2-5; unclear D gene. Between the trimmed V and J ends, which lost 4 bases and 4 bases, there was a span of 10 bases. The CDR3 consists of 13 residues. The germline CDR1 and CDR2 sequences are SGHAT and FQNNGV. The CDR3 protein is CASSWGLGETQYF. DNA for the CDR3: TGTGCCAGCAGCTGGGGTTTAGGAGAGACCCAGTACTTC.

This chain uses TRBV4-2 with TRBJ2-5; 9 bases align to TRBD2. CDR1 and CDR2 from the germline V gene are LGHNA and YNFKEQ. This CDR3 is built from 17 residues. J was trimmed by 4 bases and V by 0 bases; bases with no gene match: 9. CDR3 coding DNA: TGTGCCAGCAGCCAAGACGGGGGAGCGGGGGGCCCAGAGACCCAGTACTTC. Translation: CASSQDGGAGGPETQYF.

The rearrangement uses TRBV19 and TRBJ2-6, with D possibly being TRBD1 (5 bases). The CDR3 has 15 residues. The V and J ends lost 3 bases and 0 bases respectively, with 6 bases between them. The germline gives CDR1 LNHDA, CDR2 SQIVND (reference sequence). CDR3 in amino acids: CASSIRDSGANVLTF. The CDR3 DNA reads as TGTGCCAGTAGTATCAGGGACTCTGGGGCCAACGTCCTGACTTTC.

The rearrangement links TRBV5-1 to TRBJ1-3; a possible D gene is TRBD1 (6 bases). Trimming took 3 bases from V and 2 from J, leaving 9 bases between them. The CDR3 loop spans 14 amino acids. From germline, CDR1 is SGHRS and CDR2 YFSETQ. CDR3 coding DNA: TGCGCCAGCAGCTCACAGGGACCTGGAAACACCATATATTTT. Residues: CASSSQGPGNTIYF.

This clone was seen just once. The CDR3 DNA sequence: TGTGCCAGCAGCCCCGCCAGGGGGACTGGGGCCAACGTCCTGACTTTC. Translated, it gives CASSPARGTGANVLTF. This chain joins TRBV11-3 and TRBJ2-6; 7 nucleotides align to TRBD1. This CDR3 spans 16 amino acids. Germline loops: CDR1 SGHNT, CDR2 YENEEA. J gave up 2 bases and V 5 bases, and 6 bases lay outside the gene matches.

The chain uses TRBV5-1 and TRBJ2-1; D is possibly TRBD1 (6 bases). Germline V lookup: CDR1 SGHRS, CDR2 YFSETQ. The V and J ends lost 1 base and 6 bases respectively, with 14 bases between them. The CDR3 sequence is 15 residues long. CDR3 coding DNA: TGCGCCAGCAGCTTGACGACAGGTTGGGGCAATGAGCAGTTCTTC. Residues: CASSLTTGWGNEQFF.

This clone turned up a few times. V and J are TRBV5-5 and TRBJ1-2; no reliable D call. V lost 2 bases and J 3 bases, leaving 8 bases between the germline ends. CDR1 is SGHKS, CDR2 YYEKEE, per germline (reference sequence). The length of the CDR3 is 13 residues. CDR3: CASSLTVDYGYTF. In DNA form, the CDR3 reads TGTGCCAGCAGCTTAACAGTAGACTATGGCTACACCTTC.

This clone was detected only once. The chain links TRBV14 to TRBJ2-2, with D uncertain. CDR3 length: 12 residues. CDR1 is SGHDN and CDR2 is FVKESK in the germline V gene. Deletions cut 4 bases from V and 1 base from J, with 1 base between. DNA of the CDR3: TGTGCCAGCAGCCTGAACACCGGGGAGCTGTTTTTT. Translation gives CASSLNTGELFF.

This chain joins TRBV5-1 and TRBJ1-1, with D perhaps TRBD1 (5 bases). Looked up from germline, CDR1 is SGHRS and CDR2 is YFSETQ. V shed 0 bases and J shed 4 bases, with 13 bases lying between them. CDR3 length equals 15 residues. CDR3 DNA: TGCGCCAGCAGCTTGGGACAGAGGCCGGGCACTGAAGCTTTCTTT. It specifies CASSLGQRPGTEAFF.